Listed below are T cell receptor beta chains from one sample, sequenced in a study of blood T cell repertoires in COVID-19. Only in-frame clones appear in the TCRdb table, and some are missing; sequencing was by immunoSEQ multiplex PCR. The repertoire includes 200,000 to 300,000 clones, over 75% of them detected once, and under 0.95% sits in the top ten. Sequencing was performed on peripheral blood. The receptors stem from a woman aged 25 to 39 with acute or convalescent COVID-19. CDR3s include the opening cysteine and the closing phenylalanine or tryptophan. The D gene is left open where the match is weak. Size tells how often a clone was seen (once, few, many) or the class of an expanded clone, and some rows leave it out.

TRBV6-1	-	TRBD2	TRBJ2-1	TGTGCCAGCAGTGCAACCTCCCTCTCTAGCGGACCCTACAATGAGCAGTTCTTC	CASSATSLSSGPYNEQFF
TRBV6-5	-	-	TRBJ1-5	TGTGCCAGTCGCACGACAGACAATCAGCCCCAGCATTTT	CASRTTDNQPQHF
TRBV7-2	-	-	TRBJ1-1	TGTGCCAGCAGCTTATCGGGAAGAACTGAAGCTTTCTTT	CASSLSGRTEAFF
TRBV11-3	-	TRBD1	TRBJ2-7	TGTGCCAGCAGCCTTCCGGGACAGGGTAGCTACGAGCAGTACTTC	CASSLPGQGSYEQYF
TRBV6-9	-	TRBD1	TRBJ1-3	TGTGCCAGCAGTTATTCGGGGGGACAGGACGCAAACACCATATATTTT	CASSYSGGQDANTIYF
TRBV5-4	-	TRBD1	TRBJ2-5	TGTGCCAGCAGCTCAGGGGGGACAGGGGGGATACAAGAGACCCAGTACTTC	CASSSGGTGGIQETQYF
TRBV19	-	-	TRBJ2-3	TGTGCCAGTAGCTTTAGGCCGCGGGAAGGTACGCAGTATTTT	CASSFRPREGTQYF
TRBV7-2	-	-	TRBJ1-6	TGTGCCAGCAGCTTAGGGGCTTATAATTCACCCCTCCACTTT	CASSLGAYNSPLHF
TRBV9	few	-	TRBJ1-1	TGTGCCAGCAGCGTCCAGCCAGACATGAACACTGAAGCTTTCTTT	CASSVQPDMNTEAFF
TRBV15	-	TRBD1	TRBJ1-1	TGTGCCACCAGCAGGGTGGACAGGGTGAACACTGAAGCTTTCTTT	CATSRVDRVNTEAFF
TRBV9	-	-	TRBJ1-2	TGTGCCAGCAGCACACCCTCCAGCTACACCTTC	CASSTPSSYTF
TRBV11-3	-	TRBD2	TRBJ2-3	TGTGCCAGCAGCTTTCTAACTAGCGGGAGAGTTGATACGCAGTATTTT	CASSFLTSGRVDTQYF
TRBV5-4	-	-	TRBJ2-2	TGTGCCAGCAGCAGTTCTAGAAGCGGCCAGAACACCGGGGAGCTGTTTTTT	CASSSSRSGQNTGELFF
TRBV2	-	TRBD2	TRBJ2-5	TGTGCCACCTTAGAAAGACTAGCGGGAGGGAGAGAGACCCAGTACTTC	CATLERLAGGRETQYF
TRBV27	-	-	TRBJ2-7	TGTGCCAGCAGTCCTACAATTCGGGACTGGGGGGATTCGATGAACGTCCCACGAGGCGAGCAGTACTTC	CASSPTIRDWGDSMNVPRGEQYF
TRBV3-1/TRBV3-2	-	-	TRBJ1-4	TGTGCCAGCAGCCAAGGAGTAACTAATGAAAAACTGTTTTTT	CASSQGVTNEKLFF
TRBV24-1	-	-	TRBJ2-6	TGTGCCACCAGTGATCCCTCCCCTGGGGCCAACGTCCTGACTTTC	CATSDPSPGANVLTF
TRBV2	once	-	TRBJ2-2	TGTGCCAGCAGACTTAATCGGGGTGGGGAGCTGTTTTTT	CASRLNRGGELFF
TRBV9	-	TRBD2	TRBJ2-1	TGTGCCAGCAGCGTAGATTCGAGCGGGAGGGCTCCGAGGAATGAGCAGTTCTTC	CASSVDSSGRAPRNEQFF
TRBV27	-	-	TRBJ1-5	TGTGCCAGCAGTTTCAGGAGCAATCAGCCCCAGCATTTT	CASSFRSNQPQHF
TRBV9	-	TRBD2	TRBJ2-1	TGTGCCAGCAGCGTAGGCTCCGGACTAGCGGCCTACAATGAGCAGTTCTTC	CASSVGSGLAAYNEQFF
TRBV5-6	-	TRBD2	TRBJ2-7	TGTGCCAGCAGCTGGGGGGTTAGCGGGAGCTCCTACGAGCAGTACTTC	CASSWGVSGSSYEQYF
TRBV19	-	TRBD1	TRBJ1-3	TGTGCCAGTAGTATACAGGGGGCGGCTGGAAACACCATATATTTT	CASSIQGAAGNTIYF
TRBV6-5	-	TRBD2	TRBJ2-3	TGTGCCAGCAGTCGGACTAGAACTAGCACAGATACGCAGTATTTT	CASSRTRTSTDTQYF
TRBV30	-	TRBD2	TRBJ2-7	TGTGCCGGGCGGGGGGGAGGACTAGCGGGAGCTGGCTACGAGCAGTACTTC	CAGRGGGLAGAGYEQYF
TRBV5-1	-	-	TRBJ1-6	TGCGCCAGCAGCTTTTCGGGGGACTATAATTCACCCCTCCACTTT	CASSFSGDYNSPLHF
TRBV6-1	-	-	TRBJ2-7	TGTGCCAGCAGTGACCTGCGGGGTACCTACGAGCAGTACTTC	CASSDLRGTYEQYF
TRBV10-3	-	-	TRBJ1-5	TGTGCCATCAGTGAAGGGGATCCTAATCAGCCCCAGCATTTT	CAISEGDPNQPQHF
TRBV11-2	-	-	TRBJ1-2	TGTGCCAGCAGCTTAGTGACTGGTACTAACTATGGCTACACCTTC	CASSLVTGTNYGYTF
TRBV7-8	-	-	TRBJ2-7	TGTGCCAGCAGCCCCCGCATTAGCGAGCAGTACTTC	CASSPRISEQYF
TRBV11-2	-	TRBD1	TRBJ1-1	TGTGCCAGCAGCTTGTGGACAGGGGCGGGTACTGAAGCTTTCTTT	CASSLWTGAGTEAFF
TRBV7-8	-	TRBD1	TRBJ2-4	TGTGCCAGCAGCTTATCTAGGACAGGGGGCAAAAACATTCAGTACTTC	CASSLSRTGGKNIQYF
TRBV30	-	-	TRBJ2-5	TGTGCCTGGAGTGGGGGGACACAGCCACGGGAGACCCAGTACTTC	CAWSGGTQPRETQYF
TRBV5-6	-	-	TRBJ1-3	TGTGCCAGCAGCTTGGAACGGCGGGGGGCAATGGTTGGAAACACCATATATTTT	CASSLERRGAMVGNTIYF
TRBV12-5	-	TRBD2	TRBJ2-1	TGTGCTAGTGGTCTTATAGCGGGAGGCTCCTACAATGAGCAGTTCTTC	CASGLIAGGSYNEQFF
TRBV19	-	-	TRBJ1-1	TGTGCCAGTAATCCAGGGATCTTGAACACTGAAGCTTTCTTT	CASNPGILNTEAFF
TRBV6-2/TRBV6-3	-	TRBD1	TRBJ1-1	TGTGCCAGCAGTAACAGGGGACTGACGTATGGCACTGAAGCTTTCTTT	CASSNRGLTYGTEAFF
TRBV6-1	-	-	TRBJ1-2	TGTGCCAGCAGAGAAGGGCGGCGCTACACCTTC	CASREGRRYTF
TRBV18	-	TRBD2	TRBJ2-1	TGTGCCAGCTCACCACCGCCGCGGGGACTAGCGGGAACTGAGCAGTTCTTC	CASSPPPRGLAGTEQFF
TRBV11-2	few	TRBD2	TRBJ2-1	TGTGCCAGCAGTTCTGCTAGAGCGGGAGGTCGGTCCTACAATGAGCAGTTCTTC	CASSSARAGGRSYNEQFF
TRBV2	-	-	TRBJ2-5	TGTGCCAGCAGTTATTTTGGGGGCCACCAAGAGACCCAGTACTTC	CASSYFGGHQETQYF
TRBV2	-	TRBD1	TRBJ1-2	TGTGCCAGCAGCCGGGACAGGTCGTTCCATGGCTACACCTTC	CASSRDRSFHGYTF
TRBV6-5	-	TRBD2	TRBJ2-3	TGTGCCAGCAGTTCGCTACTAGCGCCTAGCACAGATACGCAGTATTTT	CASSSLLAPSTDTQYF
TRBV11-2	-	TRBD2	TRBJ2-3	TGTGCCAGCAGTCGCCCGGGACTAGCAGATACGCAGTATTTT	CASSRPGLADTQYF
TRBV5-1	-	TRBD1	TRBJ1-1	TGCGCCAGCAGCCCCGGGACAGGGGGCACCACTGAAGCTTTCTTT	CASSPGTGGTTEAFF
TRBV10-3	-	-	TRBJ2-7	TGTGCCATCAGTGAGCCAGGGAAAGCCTACGAGCAGTACTTC	CAISEPGKAYEQYF
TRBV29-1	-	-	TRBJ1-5	TGCAGCGTCCAAACGCGGGGATGGCAGCCCCAGCATTTT	CSVQTRGWQPQHF
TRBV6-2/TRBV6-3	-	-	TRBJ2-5	TGTGCCAGCAGTTACGGCAAGCTAGCAAGAGAGACCCAGTACTTC	CASSYGKLARETQYF
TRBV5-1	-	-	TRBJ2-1	TGCGCCACCGCGCCGTCCCCAGGACAAACTATTGAGCAGTTCTTC	CATAPSPGQTIEQFF
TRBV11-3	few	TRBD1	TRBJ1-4	TGTGCCAGCAGCTTAGGGACAGGAACGAATGAAAAACTGTTTTTT	CASSLGTGTNEKLFF